This T cell receptor (beta chain) stems from a study of T cell responses to AZD1222 COVID-19 vaccine. TCRdb's copy holds only in-frame clones and misses some; the assay was immunoSEQ multiplex PCR. Here the sample spans 100,000 or so clones, 70% to 90% being singletons. The CDR3 is 15 residues long. The V segment lost 3 bases and the J segment 2 bases; nucleotides outside the gene matches: 2. Germline-derived CDR1 and CDR2 are SGHAT and FQDESV (reference sequence). This TCR came from an adult in good health. V is TRBV11-1 and J is TRBJ2-1; TRBD2 matches 9 bases. The material sequenced was peripheral blood, taken on day 0 of AZD1222 vaccination. CDR3 DNA sequence: TGTGCCAGCAGCTTGAAGCGGGGGGCCTACAATGAGCAGTTCTTC. It encodes CASSLKRGAYNEQFF.